The 3 T cell receptor beta chains listed next were all sequenced from one sample in a study of blood T cell repertoires in COVID-19. Some clones are missing from TCRdb's copy, which holds only in-frame ones; the method was immunoSEQ multiplex PCR. The sample records some 290,000 clones, approximately 91% being singletons. Sequenced: peripheral blood. The receptors originated from a woman in her 30s with COVID-19, enrolled during active disease.

The genes are TRBV11-2 and TRBJ1-2, with unresolved D. The V gene's germline CDR1 is SGHAT and CDR2 FQNNGV. The germline V and J ends were trimmed by 4 bases and 4 bases, with 7 bases remaining between them. The CDR3 runs to 12 residues. CDR3 residues: CASSYGGYGYTF. The CDR3 region has the DNA TGTGCCAGCAGCTACGGTGGCTATGGCTACACCTTC.

The chain joins TRBV4-2 to TRBJ2-7; 14 bases are a match to TRBD2. Trimming at V came to 3 bases and at J to 6 bases, leaving 7 bases not matched to a gene. Germline CDR1 is LGHNA and CDR2 is YNFKEQ. CDR3 length equals 16 residues. The CDR3 bases are TGTGCCAGCAGCCAGGGACTAGCGGGAGCTTATTTCGAGCAGTACTTC. Residues: CASSQGLAGAYFEQYF.

The V gene is TRBV4-3, the J gene TRBJ2-1; D remains unclear. The V and J ends lost 0 bases and 6 bases respectively, with 6 bases between them. Looked up from germline, CDR1 is LGHNA and CDR2 is YSLEER. The length of the CDR3 is 13 residues. DNA for the CDR3: TGCGCCAGCAGCCAAGATCAGTCCAATGAGCAGTTCTTC. It is translated as CASSQDQSNEQFF.